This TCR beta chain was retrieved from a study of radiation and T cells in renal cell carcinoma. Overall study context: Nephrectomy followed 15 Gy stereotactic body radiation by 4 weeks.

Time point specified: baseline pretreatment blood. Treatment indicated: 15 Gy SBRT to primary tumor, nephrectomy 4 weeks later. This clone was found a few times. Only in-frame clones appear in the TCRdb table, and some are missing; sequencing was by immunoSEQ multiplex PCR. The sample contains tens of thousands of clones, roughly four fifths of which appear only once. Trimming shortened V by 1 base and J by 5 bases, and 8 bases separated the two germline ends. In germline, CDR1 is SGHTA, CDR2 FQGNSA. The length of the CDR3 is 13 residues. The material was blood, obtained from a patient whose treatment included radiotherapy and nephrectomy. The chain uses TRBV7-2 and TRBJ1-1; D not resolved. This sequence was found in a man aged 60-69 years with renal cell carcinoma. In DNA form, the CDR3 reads TGTGCCAGCAGCTTAGAGTGGAGTACTGAAGCTTTCTTT. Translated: CASSLEWSTEAFF.